Shown below are 8 T cell receptor beta chains from a single sample sequenced in a study of blood T cells in healthy people across ages. Using a J-beta primer mix together with a sample-barcoded 5' primer, a second PCR was run for roughly 6 to 12 cycles. TCRdb fed the 5' RACE reads into MiXCR, producing one record per CDR3 protein. The sample carries 1.5 million to 2 million distinct CDR3 sequences, 28% recorded once. What was sequenced was blood. These receptors all come from a woman aged 25-40 years in good health.

The chain uses TRBV20-1 and TRBJ2-1; TRBD2 aligns across 13 bases. Germline lookup yields CDR1 DFQATT and CDR2 SNEGSKA (reference sequence). The V segment lost 7 bases and the J segment 9 bases; nucleotides outside the gene matches: 9. The CDR3 totals 14 residues. The CDR3: CSGSGTSGTGEQFF. CDR3 in DNA: TGCAGTGGATCCGGGACTAGCGGGACGGGTGAGCAGTTCTTC.

This clonotype showed up many times. The V call is TRBV5-1, the J call TRBJ2-2; no definite D call. V lost 0 bases and J 4 bases, leaving 4 bases between the germline ends. Germline CDR1 reads SGHRS; CDR2 reads YFSETQ. The CDR3 length is 13 residues. The CDR3 DNA follows: TGCGCCAGCAGCTTGGGGACCACCGGGGAGCTGTTTTTT. This sequence encodes CASSLGTTGELFF. The full variable domain, with the rest looked up from reference TRBV5-1 and TRBJ2-2, is KAGVTQTPRYLIKTRGQQVTLSCSPISGHRSVSWYQQTPGQGLQFLFEYFSETQRNKGNFPGRFSGRQFSNSRSEMNVSTLELGDSALYLCASSLGTTGELFFGEGSRLTVL.

The rearrangement joins TRBV5-1 to TRBJ1-4; D gene unclear. This CDR3 is built from 14 residues. V was trimmed by 0 bases and J by 6 bases, leaving 9 bases between them. Germline lookup yields CDR1 SGHRS and CDR2 YFSETQ. The CDR3, as DNA: TGCGCCAGCAGCTTGGCGGGGTGGGATGAAAAACTGTTTTTT. Translated, it gives CASSLAGWDEKLFF. The full variable domain, completed using reference TRBV5-1 and TRBJ1-4, is KAGVTQTPRYLIKTRGQQVTLSCSPISGHRSVSWYQQTPGQGLQFLFEYFSETQRNKGNFPGRFSGRQFSNSRSEMNVSTLELGDSALYLCASSLAGWDEKLFFGSGTQLSVL.

The chain carries TRBV6-5 and TRBJ2-1; no clear D. Trimming removed 6 bases at V and 0 bases at J, with 12 bases between. CDR1 is MNHEY, CDR2 SVGAGI, per germline. The CDR3 has 15 residues. CDR3 loop: CASSPVLGSYNEQFF. The CDR3 DNA reads as TGTGCCAGCAGCCCTGTTCTGGGCTCCTACAATGAGCAGTTCTTC.

The chain carries TRBV20-1 and TRBJ2-2; 8 nucleotides agree with TRBD2. This CDR3 spans 16 amino acids. Germline CDR1 and CDR2: DFQATT and SNEGSKA (reference sequence). Trimming took 0 bases from V and 9 from J; bases not matched to a gene: 12. CDR3 region: CSARDGAGLANRELFF. The DNA of the CDR3 is TGCAGTGCTAGAGATGGAGCAGGACTAGCTAATAGGGAGCTGTTTTTT.

Turning to this clonotype: The junction and the germline gene differ at one end; a read error may be behind it. V is TRBV20-1 and J is TRBJ2-7; unclear D gene. The CDR3 has 11 residues. Germline V gives CDR1 DFQATT, CDR2 SNEGSKA (reference sequence). This CDR3 is CGASGSYEQYF. The DNA of the CDR3 is TGCGGTGCTAGTGGCAGCTACGAGCAGTACTTC.

The table lists this clonotype with many counts. Relative to the germline gene, one junction end is altered; a read error may explain this. The V and J genes are TRBV20-1 and TRBJ2-7; TRBD1 matches 7 bases. Looked up from germline, CDR1 is DFQATT and CDR2 is SNEGSKA (reference sequence). This CDR3 spans 15 amino acids. Written as DNA, the CDR3 is TGCAGTGCCAGAGATGGGGACAGAAACTCCTACGAGCAGTACTTC. As protein: CSARDGDRNSYEQYF.

This clonotype was picked up one time. One base away lies a much larger clone, so this may be a sequencing read error. J is TRBJ2-1 and V is TRBV11-2; 7 bases fit TRBD2. The trim removed 3 bases at V and 13 bases at J, leaving 12 bases unmatched. Germline assignment: CDR1 SGHAT and CDR2 FQNNGV. The CDR3 is made up of 14 amino acids. The CDR3 is CASSFSGLGETQFF. CDR3 in DNA: TGTGCCAGCAGCTTCTCAGGACTAGGAGAGACCCAGTTCTTC.